This T cell receptor beta chain was found in a study of CD8+ T cells in alopecia areata. With 0 bases removed from V and 7 bases from J, the gap between germline ends came to 14 bases. The CDR3 runs 14 residues. CDR1 and CDR2 (germline): SGDLS, YYNGEE. As to treatment: oral pan-JAK inhibitor, 5-10 mg twice daily. This clone showed up just a few times. The authors extracted RNA and reverse transcribed it into cDNA as the sequencing template. Using immunoSEQ multiplex PCR, the repertoire was profiled, and TCRdb retains in-frame clones only, with some absent. Altogether 170,000 or so clones are present, under 60% being singletons, with the ten largest covering over 10%.

The sample was CD8+ T cells sorted from blood, taken at week 24, from a patient treated with tofacitinib. The V and J genes are TRBV9 and TRBJ2-7, with TRBD1 as a possible D gene (6 bases). The source is a human donor with alopecia areata. As DNA, the CDR3 is TGTGCCAGCAGCGTAGCGACAGGAGACAGGGAGCAGTACTTC. It encodes CASSVATGDREQYF. Variable domain in full (rest from reference TRBV9 and TRBJ2-7): DSGVTQTPKHLITATGQRVTLRCSPRSGDLSVYWYQQSLDQGLQFLIQYYNGEERAKGNILERFSAQQFPDLHSELNLSSLELGDSALYFCASSVATGDREQYFGPGTRLTVT.